Listed below are T cell receptor beta chains from one sample, sequenced in a study of shared clonotypes between healthy human individuals. Clones were read by immunoSEQ multiplex PCR, and TCRdb kept only the in-frame ones, dropping some. This sample has about 2.1 million clones; just under 95% occur once, and the top ten carry around 1.7%. The specimen was naive CD8+ T cells from PBMCs. The receptor set was obtained from a young man in good health. Some clones in this sample may be carry-over from other donors' samples. CDR3s include the opening cysteine and the closing phenylalanine or tryptophan. A D gene is named only where the DNA matches it firmly. Rows may omit the clone size; those that give it use once, few, many or a size class.

v_call	cdr3_length	d_call	clone_size	j_call	cdr3_aa	cdr3_nt
TRBV30	12	NA	NA	TRBJ1-1	CAWMVSNTEAFF	TGTGCCTGGATGGTCAGCAACACTGAAGCTTTCTTT
TRBV7-8	13	NA	NA	TRBJ2-2	CASSSDRSGELFF	TGTGCCAGCAGCTCTGACAGGTCCGGGGAGCTGTTTTTT
TRBV12-5	15	TRBD2	NA	TRBJ2-1	CASAQDTGGANEQFF	TGTGCTAGTGCCCAAGATACCGGGGGGGCCAATGAGCAGTTCTTC
TRBV5-4	13	NA	NA	TRBJ2-7	CASSPSRSIEQYF	TGTGCCAGCAGCCCAAGTAGGAGCATCGAGCAGTACTTC
TRBV5-1	14	NA	NA	TRBJ2-1	CASSLTGIGHEQFF	TGCGCCAGCAGCTTGACAGGGATCGGGCATGAGCAGTTCTTC
TRBV19	15	NA	NA	TRBJ2-7	CASSMRHQSSYEQYF	TGTGCCAGTAGTATGCGACACCAGAGCTCCTACGAGCAGTACTTC
TRBV9	15	NA	NA	TRBJ1-3	CASSVAVVPEGTIYF	TGTGCCAGCAGCGTAGCCGTAGTCCCGGAAGGCACCATATATTTT
TRBV28	15	NA	NA	TRBJ2-1	CASSLLVSSYNEQFF	TGTGCCAGCAGTTTACTCGTCAGCTCCTACAATGAGCAGTTCTTC
TRBV18	15	NA	NA	TRBJ1-5	CASSFEVNGNQPQHF	TGTGCCAGCTCATTCGAGGTGAACGGCAATCAGCCCCAGCATTTT
TRBV11-3	14	TRBD1	NA	TRBJ1-2	CASSSGQTNYGYTF	TGTGCCAGCAGCTCGGGACAGACCAACTATGGCTACACCTTC
TRBV9	12	TRBD1	few	TRBJ1-2	CASSTGTVGYTF	TGTGCCAGCAGCACTGGGACAGTTGGCTACACCTTC
TRBV28	12	NA	NA	TRBJ2-7	CASRSQDNEQYF	TGTGCCAGCAGGTCCCAAGACAACGAGCAGTACTTC
TRBV27	17	TRBD2	once	TRBJ2-5	CASSLTYTRREMETQYF	TGTGCCAGCAGTTTAACGTATACAAGGCGGGAGATGGAGACCCAGTACTTC
TRBV14	16	TRBD1	NA	TRBJ2-7	CASSQASGQGAYEQYF	TGTGCCAGCAGCCAAGCATCGGGACAGGGTGCCTACGAGCAGTACTTC
TRBV5-6	14	NA	NA	TRBJ1-2	CASSPGISNYGYTF	TGTGCCAGCAGTCCAGGGATTTCTAACTATGGCTACACCTTC
TRBV27	15	TRBD2	NA	TRBJ2-1	CASSTLAGAYNEQFF	TGTGCCAGCAGTACACTAGCGGGGGCGTACAATGAGCAGTTCTTC
TRBV23-1	14	NA	NA	TRBJ1-1	CASIPTARDDEAFF	TGCGCCAGTATTCCGACCGCAAGAGACGATGAAGCTTTCTTT
TRBV4-1	14	NA	NA	TRBJ1-2	CASSPRGSSFGYTF	TGCGCCAGCTCCCCCAGGGGCTCGAGTTTTGGCTACACCTTC
TRBV2	15	TRBD2	NA	TRBJ2-1	CASGGPSGIYNEQFF	TGTGCCAGCGGCGGGCCTAGCGGTATCTACAATGAGCAGTTCTTC
TRBV14	16	NA	NA	TRBJ1-5	CASSQEKYSSNQPQHF	TGTGCCAGCAGCCAAGAAAAGTACTCTAGCAATCAGCCCCAGCATTTT
TRBV6-6	16	TRBD2	NA	TRBJ2-7	CASSRQSSGEGDEQYF	TGTGCCAGCTCCCGACAGTCTAGCGGGGAGGGGGACGAGCAGTACTTC
TRBV28	14	TRBD1	once	TRBJ2-7	CASSLTGPAYEQYF	TGTGCCAGCAGTTTGACAGGGCCAGCCTACGAGCAGTACTTC
TRBV7-9	13	NA	NA	TRBJ2-7	CASSSPGAYEQYF	TGTGCCAGCAGCTCCCCGGGGGCCTACGAGCAGTACTTC
TRBV27	15	NA	NA	TRBJ1-1	CASNTRDSWNTEAFF	TGTGCCAGCAATACCAGAGATTCCTGGAACACTGAAGCTTTCTTT
TRBV18	16	NA	NA	TRBJ1-5	CASSPPFTFGNQPQHF	TGTGCCAGCTCACCACCGTTCACCTTTGGCAATCAGCCCCAGCATTTT
TRBV27	15	NA	NA	TRBJ2-7	CASSGARATPYEQYF	TGTGCCAGCAGTGGGGCGAGGGCCACCCCCTACGAGCAGTACTTC
TRBV19	16	TRBD2	once	TRBJ2-1	CASSISVLREGREQFF	TGTGCCAGTAGTATAAGTGTTCTGCGGGAGGGCCGTGAGCAGTTCTTC
TRBV7-9	13	NA	once	TRBJ2-7	CASSSDLRDEQYF	TGTGCCAGCAGCTCGGACTTACGGGACGAGCAGTACTTC
TRBV27	13	NA	NA	TRBJ2-6	CASSLVQANVLTF	TGTGCCAGCAGTTTGGTTCAGGCCAACGTCCTGACTTTC
TRBV7-2	15	TRBD2	NA	TRBJ2-7	CASSLEGLDDHEQYF	TGTGCCAGCAGCTTAGAGGGACTAGATGATCACGAGCAGTACTTC
TRBV15	19	TRBD2	NA	TRBJ2-5	CATSRGPPLAGGPMETQYF	TGTGCCACCAGCAGAGGACCCCCCCTAGCGGGAGGGCCGATGGAGACCCAGTACTTC
TRBV27	13	TRBD1	NA	TRBJ2-7	CASSGTADYEQYF	TGTGCCAGCAGCGGGACAGCTGATTACGAGCAGTACTTC
TRBV7-9	12	NA	NA	TRBJ2-7	CASSLGFAEQYF	TGTGCCAGCAGCTTGGGGTTCGCCGAGCAGTACTTC
TRBV10-3	15	TRBD2	NA	TRBJ2-2	CAISGGSRDTGELFF	TGTGCCATCAGCGGGGGGTCCAGGGACACCGGGGAGCTGTTTTTT
TRBV28	14	NA	NA	TRBJ2-7	CASSSVGSSYEQYF	TGTGCCAGCAGTTCGGTCGGTAGCTCCTACGAGCAGTACTTC
TRBV6-5	13	NA	NA	TRBJ2-1	CASSYGGYNEQFF	TGTGCCAGCAGTTACGGAGGATACAATGAGCAGTTCTTC
TRBV30	15	TRBD1	NA	TRBJ2-7	CAWTSRDRWTYEQYF	TGTGCCTGGACTTCCCGGGACAGGTGGACCTACGAGCAGTACTTC
TRBV4-1	13	NA	NA	TRBJ2-1	CASSQLGYNEQFF	TGCGCCAGCAGCCAACTAGGGTACAATGAGCAGTTCTTC
TRBV9	14	NA	NA	TRBJ2-3	CASSVGGSTDTQYF	TGTGCCAGCAGCGTAGGTGGGAGCACAGATACGCAGTATTTT
TRBV7-9	16	TRBD1	NA	TRBJ1-4	CASSPPRTGRDEKLFF	TGTGCCAGCAGCCCCCCCCGGACAGGGCGGGATGAAAAACTGTTTTTT
TRBV10-1	15	TRBD1	NA	TRBJ2-5	CASSPGTASEETQYF	TGCGCCAGCAGCCCCGGGACAGCGTCGGAGGAGACCCAGTACTTC
TRBV5-6	14	NA	NA	TRBJ1-5	CASSTTAPHQPQHF	TGTGCCAGCAGCACGACGGCCCCGCATCAGCCCCAGCATTTT
TRBV7-2	15	NA	NA	TRBJ1-2	CASSLRDRANYGYTF	TGTGCCAGCAGCTTACGGGACCGAGCTAACTATGGCTACACCTTC
TRBV7-9	18	TRBD1	NA	TRBJ2-5	CASSSGTGVTYAQETQYF	TGTGCCAGCAGCTCCGGGACAGGGGTCACTTACGCCCAAGAGACCCAGTACTTC
TRBV2	12	NA	NA	TRBJ1-5	CARKGGNQPQHF	TGTGCCAGAAAAGGCGGCAATCAGCCCCAGCATTTT
TRBV7-8	19	NA	NA	TRBJ1-4	CASSSSGTVTTGVNEKLFF	TGTGCCAGCAGCTCCTCCGGGACGGTGACTACCGGGGTTAATGAAAAACTGTTTTTT
TRBV28	16	NA	NA	TRBJ1-2	CASSLIQVPPDYGYTF	TGTGCCAGCAGCCTGATACAGGTCCCACCCGACTATGGCTACACCTTC
TRBV27	15	TRBD1	NA	TRBJ2-7	CASSTPQGASFEQYF	TGTGCCAGCAGTACCCCACAGGGGGCGTCCTTCGAGCAGTACTTC
TRBV11-1	15	NA	NA	TRBJ2-1	CASSPDPQSYNEQFF	TGTGCCAGCAGCCCGGACCCCCAGTCCTACAATGAGCAGTTCTTC